This T cell receptor (beta chain) was documented in a study of T cell responses to AZD1222 COVID-19 vaccine. Findings of the study overall: Across spike, vaccine-associated CD4 TCRs were found, dominant at 160-218 and 743-854. Donors skewed white British and female; clonal diversity was possibly underestimated. It was only a handful of AZD1222 recipients who were seropositive at baseline.

The repertoire was sequenced with immunoSEQ multiplex PCR; TCRdb's copy has only in-frame clones and lacks some. The sample lists fewer than 150,000 clones, about nine tenths occurring once. In regard to this clone: The antigen is undetermined.

This CDR3 has 14 residues. Germline values: CDR1 MNHNS, CDR2 SASEGT. Unmatched junction bases numbered 5, after V lost 2 bases and J lost 5 bases. The origin of this receptor is an adult in good health. Material: peripheral blood, obtained on day 0 of AZD1222 vaccination. V is TRBV6-1 and J is TRBJ1-2, with 7 bases aligning to TRBD1. CDR3 residues: CASSETQGSYGYTF. The DNA for the CDR3 is TGTGCCAGCAGTGAAACACAGGGGAGTTATGGCTACACCTTC.